This T cell receptor beta chain was captured by sequencing in a study of blood T cells in healthy people across ages. The second PCR ran about 6 to 12 cycles with a sample-barcoded 5' primer and J-beta primers. TCRdb analysed the 5' RACE reads with MiXCR anew, one entry per CDR3 protein. The sample contains fewer than 900,000 distinct CDR3 sequences, roughly 41% of which appear only once. The ends were cut back, 5 bases at V and 7 bases at J, with 21 bases in the middle. Germline V gives CDR1 SGHTA, CDR2 FQGNSA. There are 15 residues in the CDR3. The origin of this receptor is a woman aged 55-70 years in good health. Sequenced: blood. V gene TRBV7-2 combines with J gene TRBJ2-7; D is possibly TRBD1 (6 bases). Here the CDR3 reads CASSQRTLQGDEQYF. CDR3 DNA sequence: TGTGCCAGCAGCCAGAGAACCTTACAGGGAGATGAGCAGTACTTC.